Detailed here is one T cell receptor (beta chain). The antigen is unknown. This sample stems from a study of T cell responses to AZD1222 COVID-19 vaccine. Trimming pared 8 bases from V and 2 bases from J, leaving 16 bases between. From germline, CDR1 is GTSNPN and CDR2 SVGIG (reference sequence). This CDR3 contains 14 residues. Data came from immunoSEQ multiplex PCR; TCRdb stores just in-frame clones and leaves some out. The data show about 160,000 clones, with about 90% seen just once and roughly 4.4% held by the top ten. Study results and limitations: In the spike-specific TCR repertoire, nearly half reportedly target unmutated variant regions. Spike-specific TCRs gained breadth and depth after people received two AZD1222 doses. The span of vaccine-associated CD4 TCRs extended across spike, with dominance at 160-218 and 743-854.

The chain combines TRBV30 with TRBJ1-5, with D possibly being TRBD1 (5 bases). The clonotype comes from an adult in good health. Sequenced here: peripheral blood, sampled on day 0 of MenACWY control vaccination. In DNA form, the CDR3 reads TGTGCCCTCTCCTCCGGGACCCGCAATCAGCCCCAGCATTTT. This codes for CALSSGTRNQPQHF.